Listed below are T cell receptor beta chains from one sample, sequenced in a study of T cell changes during pregnancy in multiple sclerosis. TCRdb's table, derived via immunoSEQ multiplex PCR, lists solely in-frame clones and lacks some. The profile covers 120,000 or so clones, with roughly 92% appearing a single time and 6.2% taken by the ten largest. Specimen: peripheral blood, collected before pregnancy. The source is a female donor with multiple sclerosis, enrolled in a pregnancy study. The CDR3 runs from the conserved cysteine through the conserved F or W. A D gene is named only where the DNA matches it firmly. Clone size, where shown, is once, few, many, or a class for clones that have expanded.

TRBD2	.	TRBJ2-3	TRBV6-6	CASRLAGPSTDTQYF	TGTGCCAGCAGACTAGCGGGCCCTAGCACAGATACGCAGTATTTT
.	.	TRBJ2-7	TRBV4-1	CASSQVTPEAAIGRWSYEQYF	TGCGCCAGCAGCCAAGTCACTCCTGAGGCCGCGATAGGGAGGTGGTCCTACGAGCAGTACTTC
.	.	TRBJ1-2	TRBV29-1	CSAVLGPGDGYTF	TGCAGCGCTGTTCTGGGACCGGGGGATGGCTACACCTTC
.	.	TRBJ2-4	TRBV5-5	CASSWLFTGNIQYF	TGTGCCAGCAGCTGGTTATTTACGGGAAACATTCAGTACTTC
.	.	TRBJ2-7	TRBV18	CASSPDRFGSYEQYF	TGTGCCAGCTCACCAGACAGATTCGGCTCCTACGAGCAGTACTTC
.	.	TRBJ2-2	TRBV2	CASSENWLATAGELFF	TGTGCCAGCAGTGAGAATTGGCTAGCGACGGCCGGGGAGCTGTTTTTT
.	.	TRBJ2-7	TRBV30	CAWTEPGLPTDGEQYF	TGTGCCTGGACCGAGCCGGGACTCCCAACGGATGGCGAGCAGTACTTC
.	.	TRBJ2-3	TRBV27	CASNGGSDTQYF	TGTGCCAGCAACGGCGGATCAGATACGCAGTATTTT
.	.	TRBJ2-7	TRBV7-9	CAGSHLQGATYEQYF	TGTGCCGGCAGCCATTTACAGGGAGCGACCTACGAGCAGTACTTC
TRBD2	.	TRBJ2-5	TRBV30	CAWSGGRFEETQYF	TGTGCCTGGAGTGGCGGGAGATTTGAAGAGACCCAGTACTTC
TRBD1	.	TRBJ1-1	TRBV19	CASSIENRGTEAFF	TGTGCCAGTAGTATAGAAAACAGGGGGACTGAAGCTTTCTTT
.	.	TRBJ1-5	TRBV6-1	CASSGGDRSNQPQHF	TGTGCCAGCAGCGGGGGGGACCGTAGCAATCAGCCCCAGCATTTT
.	.	TRBJ2-1	TRBV10-3	CAIRASLRDRGEQFF	TGTGCCATCAGGGCGTCGCTACGCGACCGGGGTGAGCAGTTCTTC
.	.	TRBJ2-5	TRBV5-1	CASSLQGGFQETQYF	TGCGCCAGCAGCTTGCAGGGGGGATTTCAAGAGACCCAGTACTTC
.	.	TRBJ1-2	TRBV7-2	CASSFRFYRDIYTF	TGTGCCAGCAGCTTCAGATTCTACCGGGACATCTACACCTTC
TRBD2	once	TRBJ2-1	TRBV7-9	CASIAAGVSYNEQFF	TGTGCCAGCATCGCAGCGGGGGTGTCCTACAATGAGCAGTTCTTC
TRBD1	.	TRBJ2-3	TRBV18	CASSPGRGRGTDTQYF	TGTGCCAGCTCACCAGGCAGGGGGCGGGGCACAGATACGCAGTATTTT
.	.	TRBJ1-1	TRBV14	CASSYQGWSEAFF	TGTGCCAGCAGTTATCAGGGATGGTCTGAAGCTTTCTTT
.	once	TRBJ2-6	TRBV19	CATAMDGLSGANVLTF	TGTGCCACTGCGATGGACGGACTTTCTGGGGCCAACGTCCTGACTTTC
.	.	TRBJ2-5	TRBV5-1	CASSFWGQVQETQYF	TGCGCCAGCAGCTTTTGGGGACAAGTCCAAGAGACCCAGTACTTC
TRBD2	.	TRBJ2-1	TRBV7-3	CASSLTWGGYNEQFF	TGTGCCAGCAGCTTAACGTGGGGGGGCTACAATGAGCAGTTCTTC
.	many	TRBJ2-6	TRBV15	CATSSRDSGANVLTF	TGTGCCACCAGCTCCAGGGATTCTGGGGCCAACGTCCTGACTTTC
.	.	TRBJ1-1	TRBV5-1	CASTAEGALRTEAFF	TGCGCCAGCACCGCAGAAGGGGCCCTGAGAACTGAAGCTTTCTTT
.	.	TRBJ2-5	TRBV18	CASSSGVQETQYF	TGTGCCAGCTCGTCCGGGGTCCAAGAGACCCAGTACTTC
TRBD2	.	TRBJ2-1	TRBV4-1	CASSQPGTSVYNEQFF	TGCGCCAGCAGCCAACCCGGGACTAGCGTATACAATGAGCAGTTCTTC
.	.	TRBJ1-2	TRBV2	CASREGRDYGYTF	TGTGCCAGCAGAGAAGGACGGGACTATGGCTACACCTTC
.	.	TRBJ1-1	TRBV6-1	CASSDRLPLNTEAFF	TGTGCCAGCAGCGACAGGCTACCTTTGAACACTGAAGCTTTCTTT
TRBD1	.	TRBJ1-5	TRBV5-6	CASSGQGYNQPQHF	TGTGCCAGCAGCGGACAGGGGTACAATCAGCCCCAGCATTTT
TRBD2	.	TRBJ2-1	TRBV6-4	CASSVLAGASNEQFF	TGTGCCAGCAGCGTACTAGCGGGAGCCTCCAATGAGCAGTTCTTC
.	.	TRBJ1-1	TRBV6-5	CASSPVRDWWAFF	TGTGCCAGCAGCCCAGTGAGGGACTGGTGGGCTTTCTTT
TRBD2	.	TRBJ2-5	TRBV9	CASSPIAGPQETQYF	TGTGCCAGCAGCCCTATAGCGGGCCCACAAGAGACCCAGTACTTC
TRBD1	.	TRBJ1-3	TRBV9	CASKTGTSGNTIYF	TGTGCCAGCAAGACAGGGACCTCTGGAAACACCATATATTTT
TRBD1	.	TRBJ1-5	TRBV30	CAWSFGRDRGRGQPQHF	TGTGCCTGGAGCTTCGGCCGGGACAGGGGGCGAGGGCAGCCCCAGCATTTT
.	.	TRBJ2-7	TRBV28	CASSFRESGYRYEQYF	TGTGCCAGCAGTTTCAGGGAATCAGGTTATCGCTACGAGCAGTACTTC
TRBD1	once	TRBJ2-7	TRBV30	CASQGASYEQYF	TGTGCCTCACAGGGGGCGTCCTACGAGCAGTACTTC
TRBD1	.	TRBJ2-7	TRBV5-6	CASSLSRGILEQYF	TGTGCCAGCAGCTTGTCCAGGGGGATCCTCGAGCAGTACTTC
.	.	TRBJ2-7	TRBV28	CASSLIVPVYEQYF	TGTGCCAGCAGTTTAATAGTACCTGTCTACGAGCAGTACTTC
.	.	TRBJ2-2	TRBV5-1	CASSLGAVGELFF	TGCGCCAGCAGCTTGGGGGCAGTCGGGGAGCTGTTTTTT
.	.	TRBJ2-7	TRBV7-2	CASSAATYEQYF	TGTGCCAGTAGCGCCGCTACTTACGAGCAGTACTTC
TRBD1	.	TRBJ2-7	TRBV11-3	CASSARTGGLGEQYF	TGTGCCAGCAGCGCCCGGACAGGGGGCCTTGGAGAGCAGTACTTC
.	few	TRBJ1-2	TRBV19	CASSIVLVTERYGYTF	TGTGCCAGTAGTATAGTCTTGGTGACGGAGCGTTATGGCTACACCTTC
.	once	TRBJ2-7	TRBV7-9	CASSLEHYEQYF	TGTGCCAGCAGCTTAGAGCACTACGAGCAGTACTTC
.	.	TRBJ1-1	TRBV19	CASSPPPSLGGNTEAFF	TGTGCCAGTAGTCCCCCCCCCTCACTCGGCGGGAACACTGAAGCTTTCTTT
.	once	TRBJ1-1	TRBV30	CALTRGEAFF	TGTGCCTTAACCAGGGGAGAAGCTTTCTTT
TRBD1	.	TRBJ1-1	TRBV7-3	CASSLQGENTEAFF	TGTGCCAGCAGCTTACAGGGGGAGAACACTGAAGCTTTCTTT
.	.	TRBJ1-5	TRBV6-1	CASGATGQPQHF	TGTGCCAGCGGAGCGACGGGGCAGCCCCAGCATTTT
.	.	TRBJ1-4	TRBV7-8	CASTRHAGANEKLFF	TGTGCCAGCACCCGCCATGCGGGGGCTAATGAAAAACTGTTTTTT
TRBD1	.	TRBJ1-5	TRBV19	CASSGTGGRQPQHF	TGTGCCAGTAGTGGAACAGGGGGCAGACAGCCCCAGCATTTT
.	few	TRBJ1-2	TRBV7-8	CASSPTLRLLPSYGYTF	TGTGCCAGCAGCCCGACGCTTAGACTGCTACCCTCCTATGGCTACACCTTC
TRBD1	.	TRBJ2-2	TRBV30	CAWSVLLGTANTGELFF	TGTGCCTGGAGTGTACTCTTGGGGACAGCGAACACCGGGGAGCTGTTTTTT
.	.	TRBJ2-7	TRBV4-1	CASSQGDNEQYF	TGCGCCAGCAGCCAGGGAGACAACGAGCAGTACTTC
.	once	TRBJ2-2	TRBV7-3	CASSFIAGELFF	TGTGCCAGCAGCTTTATAGCCGGGGAGCTGTTTTTT
.	.	TRBJ2-7	TRBV5-1	CASSFEQGYEQYF	TGCGCCAGCAGCTTTGAACAGGGCTACGAGCAGTACTTC
TRBD1	.	TRBJ1-3	TRBV7-6	CASSLAPGQSPSGNTIYF	TGTGCCAGCAGCTTAGCGCCGGGACAGAGCCCCTCTGGAAACACCATATATTTT
.	.	TRBJ2-7	TRBV28	CASSFAEPPYEQYF	TGTGCCAGCAGTTTCGCCGAGCCCCCCTACGAGCAGTACTTC